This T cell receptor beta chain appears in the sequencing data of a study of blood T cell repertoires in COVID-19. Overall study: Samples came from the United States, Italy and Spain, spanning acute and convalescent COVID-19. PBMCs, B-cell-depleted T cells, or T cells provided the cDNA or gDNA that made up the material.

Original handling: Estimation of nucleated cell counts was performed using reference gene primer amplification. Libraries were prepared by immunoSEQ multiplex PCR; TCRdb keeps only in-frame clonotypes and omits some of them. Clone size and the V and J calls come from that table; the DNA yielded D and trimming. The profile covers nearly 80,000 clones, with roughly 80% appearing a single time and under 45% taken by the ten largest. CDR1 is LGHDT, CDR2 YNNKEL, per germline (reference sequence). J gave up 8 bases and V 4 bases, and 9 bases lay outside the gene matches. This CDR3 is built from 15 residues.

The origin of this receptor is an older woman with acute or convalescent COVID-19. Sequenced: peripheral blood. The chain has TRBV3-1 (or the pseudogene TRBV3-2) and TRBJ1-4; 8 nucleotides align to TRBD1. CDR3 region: CASSPFGTGQEKLFF. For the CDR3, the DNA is TGTGCCAGCAGCCCGTTCGGGACAGGACAGGAAAAACTGTTTTTT.